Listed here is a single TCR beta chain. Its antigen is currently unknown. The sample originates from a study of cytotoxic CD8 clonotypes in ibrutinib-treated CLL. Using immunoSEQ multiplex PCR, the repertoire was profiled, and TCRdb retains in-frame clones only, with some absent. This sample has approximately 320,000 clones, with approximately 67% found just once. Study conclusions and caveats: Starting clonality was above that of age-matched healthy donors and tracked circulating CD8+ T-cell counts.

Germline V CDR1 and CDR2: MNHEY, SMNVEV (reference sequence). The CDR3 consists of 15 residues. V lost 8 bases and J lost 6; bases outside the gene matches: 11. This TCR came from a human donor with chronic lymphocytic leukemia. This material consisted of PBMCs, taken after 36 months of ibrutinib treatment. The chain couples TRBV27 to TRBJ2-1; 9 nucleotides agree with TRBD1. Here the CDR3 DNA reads TGTGCCAGCTGCCGTTGGGGACAGGGAAGCAATGAGCAGTTCTTC. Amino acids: CASCRWGQGSNEQFF.